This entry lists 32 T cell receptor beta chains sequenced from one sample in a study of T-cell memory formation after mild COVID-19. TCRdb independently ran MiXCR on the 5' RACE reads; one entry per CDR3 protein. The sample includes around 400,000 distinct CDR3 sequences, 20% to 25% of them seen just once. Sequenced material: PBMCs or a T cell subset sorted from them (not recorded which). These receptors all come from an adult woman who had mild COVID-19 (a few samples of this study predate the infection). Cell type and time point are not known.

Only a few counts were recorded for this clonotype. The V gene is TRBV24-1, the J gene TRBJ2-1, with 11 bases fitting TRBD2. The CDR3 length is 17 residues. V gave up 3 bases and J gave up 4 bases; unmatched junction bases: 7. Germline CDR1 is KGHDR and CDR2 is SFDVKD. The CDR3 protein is CATSDQRLAGSYNEQFF. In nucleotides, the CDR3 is TGTGCCACCAGTGATCAACGACTAGCGGGGAGTTACAATGAGCAGTTCTTC.

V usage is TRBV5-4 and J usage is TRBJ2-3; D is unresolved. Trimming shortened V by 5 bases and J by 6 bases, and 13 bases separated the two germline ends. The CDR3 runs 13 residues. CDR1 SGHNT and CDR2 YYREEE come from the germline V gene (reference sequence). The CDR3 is CASRPGSSDTQYF. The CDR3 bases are TGTGCCAGCAGGCCCGGGTCCTCGGATACGCAGTATTTT.

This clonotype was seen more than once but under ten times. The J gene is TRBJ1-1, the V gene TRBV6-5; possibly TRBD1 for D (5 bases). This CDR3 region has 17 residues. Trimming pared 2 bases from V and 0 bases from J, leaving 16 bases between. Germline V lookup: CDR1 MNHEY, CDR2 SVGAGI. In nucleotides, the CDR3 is TGTGCCAGCAGTTACACTTACGGGACGGTGGTGAACACTGAAGCTTTCTTT. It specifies CASSYTYGTVVNTEAFF.

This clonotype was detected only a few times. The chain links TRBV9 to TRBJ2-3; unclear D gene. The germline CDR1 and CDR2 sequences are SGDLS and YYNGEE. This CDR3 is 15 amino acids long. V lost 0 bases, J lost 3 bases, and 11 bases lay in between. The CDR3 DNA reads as TGTGCCAGCAGCGTAGCCGGGTTCGGAACAGATACGCAGTATTTT. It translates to CASSVAGFGTDTQYF. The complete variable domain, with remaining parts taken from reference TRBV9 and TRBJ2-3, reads DSGVTQTPKHLITATGQRVTLRCSPRSGDLSVYWYQQSLDQGLQFLIQYYNGEERAKGNILERFSAQQFPDLHSELNLSSLELGDSALYFCASSVAGFGTDTQYFGPGTRLTVL.

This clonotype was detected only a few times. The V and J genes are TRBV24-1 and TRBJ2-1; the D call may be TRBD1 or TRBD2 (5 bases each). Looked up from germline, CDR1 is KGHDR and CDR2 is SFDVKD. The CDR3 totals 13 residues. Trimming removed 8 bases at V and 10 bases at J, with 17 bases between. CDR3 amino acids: CATNSWGSSEQFF. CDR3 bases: TGTGCCACCAACTCGTGGGGGTCTTCGGAGCAGTTCTTC.

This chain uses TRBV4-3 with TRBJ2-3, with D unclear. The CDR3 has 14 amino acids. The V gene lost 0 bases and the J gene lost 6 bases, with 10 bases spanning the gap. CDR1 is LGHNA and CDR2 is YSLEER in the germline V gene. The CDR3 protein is CASSQDRPADTQYF. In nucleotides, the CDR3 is TGCGCCAGCAGCCAAGATCGACCCGCCGATACGCAGTATTTT.

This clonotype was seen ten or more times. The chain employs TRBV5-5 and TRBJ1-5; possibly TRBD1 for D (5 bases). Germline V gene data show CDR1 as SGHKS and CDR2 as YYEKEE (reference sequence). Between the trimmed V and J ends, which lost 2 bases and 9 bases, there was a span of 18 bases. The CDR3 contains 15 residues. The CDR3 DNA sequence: TGTGCCAGCAGCTTATACCGGGACTCCCCCAGGCCCCAGCATTTT. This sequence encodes CASSLYRDSPRPQHF.

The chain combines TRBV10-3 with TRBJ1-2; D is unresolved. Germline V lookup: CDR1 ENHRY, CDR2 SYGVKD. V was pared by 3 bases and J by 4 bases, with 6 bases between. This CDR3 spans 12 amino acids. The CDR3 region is CAISDDIYGYTF. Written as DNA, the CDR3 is TGTGCCATCAGTGATGACATCTATGGCTACACCTTC.

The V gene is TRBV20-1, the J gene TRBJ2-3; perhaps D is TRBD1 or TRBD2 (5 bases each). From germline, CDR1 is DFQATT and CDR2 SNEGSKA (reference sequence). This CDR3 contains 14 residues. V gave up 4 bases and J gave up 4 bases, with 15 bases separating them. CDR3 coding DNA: TGCAGTGCTACCCCCCTGGGGGTAGCAGATACGCAGTATTTT. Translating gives CSATPLGVADTQYF.

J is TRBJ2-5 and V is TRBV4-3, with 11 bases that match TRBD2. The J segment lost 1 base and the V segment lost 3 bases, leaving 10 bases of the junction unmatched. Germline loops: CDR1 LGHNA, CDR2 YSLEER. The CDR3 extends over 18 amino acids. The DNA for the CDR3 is TGCGCCAGCAGCCAGGTCTTACTAGCGGGAGAGAGCCAAGAGACCCAGTACTTC. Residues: CASSQVLLAGESQETQYF.

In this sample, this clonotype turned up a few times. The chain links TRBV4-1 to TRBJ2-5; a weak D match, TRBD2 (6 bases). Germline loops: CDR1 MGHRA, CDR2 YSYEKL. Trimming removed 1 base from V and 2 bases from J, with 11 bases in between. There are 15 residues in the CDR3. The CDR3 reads CASSQVWREQETQYF. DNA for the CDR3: TGCGCCAGCAGCCAAGTATGGAGGGAACAAGAGACCCAGTACTTC.

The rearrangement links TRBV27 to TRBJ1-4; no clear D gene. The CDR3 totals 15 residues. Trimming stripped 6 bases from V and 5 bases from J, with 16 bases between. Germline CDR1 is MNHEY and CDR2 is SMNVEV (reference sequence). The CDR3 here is CASSSIDGANEKLFF. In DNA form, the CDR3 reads TGTGCCAGCAGCTCTATTGACGGAGCAAATGAAAAACTGTTTTTT.

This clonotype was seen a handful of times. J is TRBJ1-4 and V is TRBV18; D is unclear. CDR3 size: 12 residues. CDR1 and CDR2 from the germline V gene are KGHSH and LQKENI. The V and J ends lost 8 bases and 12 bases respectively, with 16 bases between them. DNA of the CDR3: TGTGCCAGCGCCATAGCCGACGGGGAACTGTTTTTT. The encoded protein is CASAIADGELFF.

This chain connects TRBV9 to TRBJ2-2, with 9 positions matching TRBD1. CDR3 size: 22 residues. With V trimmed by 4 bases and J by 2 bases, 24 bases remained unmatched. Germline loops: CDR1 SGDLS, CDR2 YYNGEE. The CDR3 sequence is CASSRRPPAGTGLFLNTGELFF. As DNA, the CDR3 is TGTGCCAGCAGCCGAAGACCTCCCGCCGGGACAGGGTTGTTCCTCAACACCGGGGAGCTGTTTTTT.

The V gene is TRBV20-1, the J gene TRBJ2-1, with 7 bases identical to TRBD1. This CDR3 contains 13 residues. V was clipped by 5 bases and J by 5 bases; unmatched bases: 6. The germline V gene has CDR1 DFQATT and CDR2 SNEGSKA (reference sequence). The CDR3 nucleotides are TGCAGTGCTGGACTGACAGGGAACAATGAGCAGTTCTTC. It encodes CSAGLTGNNEQFF.

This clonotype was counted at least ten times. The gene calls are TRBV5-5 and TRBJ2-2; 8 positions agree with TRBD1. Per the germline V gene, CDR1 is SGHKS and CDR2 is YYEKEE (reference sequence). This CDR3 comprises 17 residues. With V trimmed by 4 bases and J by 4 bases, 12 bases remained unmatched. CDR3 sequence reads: CASSLFRTGFGTGELFF. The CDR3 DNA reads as TGTGCCAGCAGCCTCTTTAGGACAGGGTTCGGCACCGGGGAGCTGTTTTTT. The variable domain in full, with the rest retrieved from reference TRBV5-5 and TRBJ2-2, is DAGVTQSPTHLIKTRGQQVTLRCSPISGHKSVSWYQQVLGQGPQFIFQYYEKEERGRGNFPDRFSARQFPNYSSELNVNALLLGDSALYLCASSLFRTGFGTGELFFGEGSRLTVL.

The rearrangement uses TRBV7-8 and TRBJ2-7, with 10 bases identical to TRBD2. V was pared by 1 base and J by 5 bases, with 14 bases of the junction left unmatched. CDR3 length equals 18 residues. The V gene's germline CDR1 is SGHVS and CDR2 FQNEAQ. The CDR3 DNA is TGTGCCAGCAGCTTAGGCCTAGCGGGAGCTCGGTTAAGAGACGAGCAGTACTTC. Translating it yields CASSLGLAGARLRDEQYF.

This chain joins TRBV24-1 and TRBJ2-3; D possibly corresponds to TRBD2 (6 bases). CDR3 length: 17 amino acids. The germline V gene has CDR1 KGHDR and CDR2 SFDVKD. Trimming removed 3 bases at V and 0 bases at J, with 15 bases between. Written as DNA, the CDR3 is TGTGCCACCAGTGATACCCGACTAAGCGGGAGCACAGATACGCAGTATTTT. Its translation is CATSDTRLSGSTDTQYF.

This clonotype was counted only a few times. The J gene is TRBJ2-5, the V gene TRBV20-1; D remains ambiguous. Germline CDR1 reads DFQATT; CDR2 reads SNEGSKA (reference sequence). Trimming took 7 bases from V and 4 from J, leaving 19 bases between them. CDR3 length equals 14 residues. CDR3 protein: CSVTDPPWGETQYF. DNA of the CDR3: TGCAGTGTAACTGACCCACCCTGGGGAGAGACCCAGTACTTC.

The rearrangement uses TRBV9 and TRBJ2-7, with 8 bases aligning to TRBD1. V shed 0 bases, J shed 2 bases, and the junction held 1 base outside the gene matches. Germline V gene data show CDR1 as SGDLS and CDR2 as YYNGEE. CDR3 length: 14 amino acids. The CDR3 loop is CASSVEDRAYEQYF. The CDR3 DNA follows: TGTGCCAGCAGCGTAGAGGACAGGGCCTACGAGCAGTACTTC.

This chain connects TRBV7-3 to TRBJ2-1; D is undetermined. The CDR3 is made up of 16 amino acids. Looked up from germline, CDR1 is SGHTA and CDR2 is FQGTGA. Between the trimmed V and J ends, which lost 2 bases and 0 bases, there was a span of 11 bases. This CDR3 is CASSLSGPRSYNEQFF. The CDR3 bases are TGTGCCAGCAGCTTATCCGGTCCCCGCTCCTACAATGAGCAGTTCTTC.

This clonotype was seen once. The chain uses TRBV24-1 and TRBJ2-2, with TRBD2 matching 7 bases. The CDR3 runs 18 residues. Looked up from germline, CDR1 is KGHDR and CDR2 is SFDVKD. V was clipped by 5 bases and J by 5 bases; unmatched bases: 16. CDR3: CATSGRRREERGTGELFF. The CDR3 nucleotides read TGTGCCACCAGTGGCAGGCGGAGGGAAGAGCGGGGAACCGGGGAGCTGTTTTTT.

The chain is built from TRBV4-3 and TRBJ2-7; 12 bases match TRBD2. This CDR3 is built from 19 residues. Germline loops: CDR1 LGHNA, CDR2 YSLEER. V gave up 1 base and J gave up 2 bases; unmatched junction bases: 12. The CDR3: CASSQGRLAGGELTYEQYF. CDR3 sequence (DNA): TGCGCCAGCAGCCAAGGTCGGCTAGCGGGAGGGGAATTAACCTACGAGCAGTACTTC.

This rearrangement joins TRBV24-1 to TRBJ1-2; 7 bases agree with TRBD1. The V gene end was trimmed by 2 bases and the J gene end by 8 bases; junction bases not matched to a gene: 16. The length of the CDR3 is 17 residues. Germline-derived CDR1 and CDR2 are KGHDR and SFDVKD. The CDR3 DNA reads TGTGCCACCAGTGATTCGGCCGGAGGGGGCAATGGGAGAGGCTACACCTTC. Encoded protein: CATSDSAGGGNGRGYTF.

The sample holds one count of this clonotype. The CDR3 nucleotides read TGCAGCGTTTACAGGGGGGATCCGAACACTGAAGCTTTCTTT. Protein: CSVYRGDPNTEAFF. V usage is TRBV29-1 and J usage is TRBJ1-1; 8 nucleotides match TRBD1. V lost 5 bases and J lost 1; bases outside the gene matches: 6. CDR1 and CDR2 from the germline V gene are SQVTM and ANQGSEA. The CDR3 is 14 amino acids.

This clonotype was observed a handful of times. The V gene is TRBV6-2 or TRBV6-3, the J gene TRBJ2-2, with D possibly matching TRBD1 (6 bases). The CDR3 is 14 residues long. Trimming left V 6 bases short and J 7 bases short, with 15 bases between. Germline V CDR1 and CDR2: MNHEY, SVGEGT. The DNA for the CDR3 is TGTGCCAGCAGCCCCACGAGGGGGTTCGGGGAGCTGTTTTTT. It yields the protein CASSPTRGFGELFF.

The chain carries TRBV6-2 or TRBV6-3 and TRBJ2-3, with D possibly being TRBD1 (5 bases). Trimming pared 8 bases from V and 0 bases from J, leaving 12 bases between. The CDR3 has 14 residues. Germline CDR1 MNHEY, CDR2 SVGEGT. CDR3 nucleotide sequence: TGTGCCAGCTCCGTACAGGCGAGCACAGATACGCAGTATTTT. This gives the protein CASSVQASTDTQYF.

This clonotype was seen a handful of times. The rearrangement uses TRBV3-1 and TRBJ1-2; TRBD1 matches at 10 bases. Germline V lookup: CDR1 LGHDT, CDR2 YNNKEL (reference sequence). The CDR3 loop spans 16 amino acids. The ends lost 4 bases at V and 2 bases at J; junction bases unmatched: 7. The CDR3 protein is CASSLSAGQGNYGYTF. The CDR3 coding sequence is TGTGCCAGCAGCCTCTCAGCGGGACAGGGGAACTATGGCTACACCTTC.

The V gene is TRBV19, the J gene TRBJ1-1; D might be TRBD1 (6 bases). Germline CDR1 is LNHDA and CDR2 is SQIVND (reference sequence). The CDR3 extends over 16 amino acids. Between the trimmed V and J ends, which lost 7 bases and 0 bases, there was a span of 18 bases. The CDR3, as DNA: TGTGCCAGTACCCCCCGCGGGGGCGGGATGAACACTGAAGCTTTCTTT. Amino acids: CASTPRGGGMNTEAFF.

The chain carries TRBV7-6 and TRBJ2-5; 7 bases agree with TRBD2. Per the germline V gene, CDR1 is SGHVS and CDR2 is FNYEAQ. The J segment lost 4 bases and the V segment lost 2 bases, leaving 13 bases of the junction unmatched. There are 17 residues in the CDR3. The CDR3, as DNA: TGTGCCAGCAGCTTATTAGCGGGCGTGGGTCTTGCAGAGACCCAGTACTTC. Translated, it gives CASSLLAGVGLAETQYF.

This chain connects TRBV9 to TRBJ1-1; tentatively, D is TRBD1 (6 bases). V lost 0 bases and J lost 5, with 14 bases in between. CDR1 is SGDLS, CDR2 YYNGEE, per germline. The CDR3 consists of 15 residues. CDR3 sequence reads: CASSVAGEGGTEAFF. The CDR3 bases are TGTGCCAGCAGCGTAGCGGGGGAAGGGGGGACTGAAGCTTTCTTT.

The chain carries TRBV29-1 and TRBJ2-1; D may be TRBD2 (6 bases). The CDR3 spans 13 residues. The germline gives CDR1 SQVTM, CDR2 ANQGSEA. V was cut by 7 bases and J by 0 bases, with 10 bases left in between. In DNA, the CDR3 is TGCAGCGGGAGGGAACCCTCCTACAATGAGCAGTTCTTC. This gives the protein CSGREPSYNEQFF.